These 15 T cell receptor beta chains were sequenced from one sample in a study of response to subunit inactivated influenza vaccine. MiXCR, run by TCRdb on the RT-PCR reads, gives a single entry per CDR3 protein. Altogether about 570,000 distinct CDR3 sequences are present, about 11% being singletons, with the ten largest covering approximately 10%. A further study also used this sample, focusing on T cells expressing NK-cell markers. As that report states: UMIs accompanied the 5'RACE template switching by which TCR beta cDNA was made.

The material sequenced was PBMCs from blood, taken on the day of vaccination. The receptor set was obtained from a man between 45 and 60 years old who received an inactivated influenza vaccine.

The chain has TRBV7-2 and TRBJ2-2; 9 bases match TRBD2. The CDR3 runs to 15 residues. V lost 2 bases and J lost 4; bases outside the gene matches: 2. In germline, CDR1 is SGHTA, CDR2 FQGNSA. CDR3 DNA: TGTGCCAGCAGCTTAATTAGCGGGGGCACCGGGGAGCTGTTTTTT. It translates to CASSLISGGTGELFF.

V gene TRBV12-3 or TRBV12-4 combines with J gene TRBJ2-2; D unclear. This CDR3 is 14 amino acids long. The V gene lost 7 bases and the J gene lost 1 base, with 10 bases spanning the gap. The chain's CDR3 is CASTPRRNTGELFF. CDR3 bases: TGTGCCAGCACCCCGAGGAGGAACACCGGGGAGCTGTTTTTT.

This clonotype was observed a handful of times. The V gene is TRBV5-1, the J gene TRBJ2-5; possibly TRBD1 for D (5 bases). V was clipped by 4 bases and J by 1 base, with 17 bases between them. Germline CDR1 and CDR2: SGHRS and YFSETQ. The CDR3 spans 16 residues. For the CDR3, the DNA is TGCGCCAGCAGCCACGGACAAGGCCTACTCCAAGAGACCCAGTACTTC. Translation: CASSHGQGLLQETQYF.

This clonotype was found a few times. The chain joins TRBV10-3 to TRBJ2-2; TRBD2 matches 11 bases. J gave up 3 bases and V 6 bases, and 3 bases lay outside the gene matches. This CDR3 comprises 15 residues. The germline gives CDR1 ENHRY, CDR2 SYGVKD. DNA of the CDR3: TGTGCCATCAGGGTGGGACTAGCGGACACCGGGGAGCTGTTTTTT. Translated: CAIRVGLADTGELFF.

This sequence joins TRBV5-1 and TRBJ2-3; D is possibly TRBD1 or TRBD2 (5 bases each). The V gene's germline CDR1 is SGHRS and CDR2 YFSETQ. Trimming shortened V by 0 bases and J by 1 base, and 12 bases separated the two germline ends. The CDR3 consists of 16 residues. Here the CDR3 DNA reads TGCGCCAGCAGCTTGGATTGGGGGATTCGCACAGATACGCAGTATTTT. Translated, it gives CASSLDWGIRTDTQYF.

V usage is TRBV30 and J usage is TRBJ2-7; 11 bases are shared with TRBD2. V lost 2 bases to trimming and J lost 4 bases; unmatched junction nucleotides: 4. CDR1 is GTSNPN and CDR2 is SVGIG in the germline V gene (reference sequence). The CDR3 has 14 amino acids. DNA of the CDR3: TGTGCCTGGAGTACACGGACTAGCGGGTACGAGCAGTACTTC. Translation: CAWSTRTSGYEQYF.

This clonotype has a handful of counts. The chain links TRBV5-1 to TRBJ2-5, with 8 bases aligning to TRBD2. Germline loops: CDR1 SGHRS, CDR2 YFSETQ. CDR3 length equals 16 residues. J was trimmed by 2 bases and V by 0 bases; bases with no gene match: 6. The CDR3 DNA follows: TGCGCCAGCAGCTTGGGGACTAGCAACGAACAAGAGACCCAGTACTTC. It codes for CASSLGTSNEQETQYF.

The V gene is TRBV5-1, the J gene TRBJ2-3; 9 bases map to TRBD2. This CDR3 comprises 16 residues. Trimming at V came to 2 bases and at J to 1 base, leaving 5 bases not matched to a gene. Germline V gene data show CDR1 as SGHRS and CDR2 as YFSETQ. CDR3 residues: CASSFTSGRRTDTQYF. CDR3 bases: TGCGCCAGCAGCTTCACTAGCGGGCGCCGCACAGATACGCAGTATTTT.

Points on this clonotype: It may be a read error: a sequence one base away is much more abundant. The chain recombines TRBV29-1 with TRBJ2-4; D unresolved. CDR1 is SQVTM and CDR2 is ANQGSEA in the germline V gene. The CDR3 length is 13 residues. CDR3: CGVELLAKNIQYF. The DNA of the CDR3 is TGCGGCGTTGAACTTCTAGCCAAAAACATTCAGTACTTC. Variable domain in full (rest from reference TRBV29-1 and TRBJ2-4): SAVISQKPSRDICQRGTSLTIQCQVDSQVTMMFWYRQQPGQSLTLIATANQGSEATYESGFVIDKFPISRPNLTFSTLTVSNMSPEDSSIYLCGVELLAKNIQYFGAGTRLSVL.

This clonotype was detected a few times. The chain is built from TRBV20-1 and TRBJ1-2; D gene uncertain. V lost 3 bases and J lost 0, with 8 bases in between. The CDR3 runs to 13 residues. Looked up from germline, CDR1 is DFQATT and CDR2 is SNEGSKA (reference sequence). The CDR3 sequence is CSASPGTNYGYTF. Here the CDR3 DNA reads TGCAGTGCTAGCCCGGGAACTAACTATGGCTACACCTTC.

This chain connects TRBV4-2 to TRBJ1-1, with D perhaps TRBD1 (6 bases). CDR3 size: 14 residues. Between the trimmed V and J ends, which lost 11 bases and 0 bases, there was a span of 16 bases. The germline CDR1 and CDR2 sequences are LGHNA and YNFKEQ. The CDR3 DNA is TGTGCCGCGGGTACAGGGTGGGTGAACACTGAAGCTTTCTTT. Encoded protein: CAAGTGWVNTEAFF.

The chain is built from TRBV12-3 or TRBV12-4 and TRBJ2-5, with 10 positions matching TRBD1. The CDR3 sequence is 14 residues long. The junction had 7 bases not matched to a gene; V was cut back by 6 bases and J by 6 bases. The CDR3 sequence is CASRPGQGSQTQYF. The CDR3 DNA is TGTGCCAGCAGACCGGGACAGGGGTCGCAGACCCAGTACTTC.

The table lists this clonotype with many counts. The genes are TRBV7-6 and TRBJ2-7, with 7 nucleotides matching TRBD2. The CDR3 totals 18 residues. The ends lost 5 bases at V and 1 base at J; junction bases unmatched: 17. The germline CDR1 and CDR2 sequences are SGHVS and FNYEAQ. The CDR3 is CASSPFLSGTKTSYEQYF. The CDR3 nucleotides are TGTGCCAGCAGCCCATTCCTCTCTGGGACTAAAACGTCCTACGAGCAGTACTTC.

There are a few counts of this clonotype. The rearrangement uses TRBV12-3 or TRBV12-4 and TRBJ1-4; tentative D call: TRBD1 (6 bases). CDR3 size: 16 residues. Trimming cost V 8 bases and J 4 bases, with 20 bases left between them. CDR3 loop: CASGGGLGGYNEKLFF. The CDR3 DNA sequence: TGTGCCAGCGGGGGGGGCTTAGGGGGTTATAATGAAAAACTGTTTTTT.

This clonotype was counted between two and nine times. The chain carries TRBV28 and TRBJ2-3; TRBD1 aligns across 7 bases. The CDR3 spans 14 residues. The V gene's germline CDR1 is MDHEN and CDR2 SYDVKM. V was clipped by 5 bases and J by 4 bases; unmatched bases: 6. The CDR3 DNA follows: TGTGCCAGCAGTATCACAGGGGTTGCAGATACGCAGTATTTT. Translating gives CASSITGVADTQYF.